These T cell receptor beta chains were read from a single sample in a study of T cells in Graves' hyperthyroidism and ophthalmopathy. Each CDR3 protein is one row after TCRdb ran MiXCR on the multiplex PCR reads. Of some 250,000 distinct CDR3 sequences in the sample, about 16% were seen once. Sequenced sample: blood. These TCRs come from a woman in her forties or fifties with Graves' hyperthyroidism that later progressed to Graves' ophthalmopathy. Each CDR3 is given with its conserved first and last residue. A D gene is named only where the DNA matches it firmly. The size entry is marked missing in some rows and otherwise reads once, few, many or a size class.

d_call	clone_size	v_call	j_call	cdr3_aa	cdr3_nt
NA	NA	TRBV19	TRBJ1-6	CATDTGKLYNSPLHF	TGTGCCACCGACACAGGGAAACTGTATAATTCACCCCTCCACTTT
TRBD2	few	TRBV9	TRBJ2-1	CASSYSGTSGSNEQFF	TGTGCCAGCAGCTATTCCGGGACTAGCGGGAGTAATGAGCAGTTCTTC
TRBD1	many	TRBV10-3	TRBJ1-2	CAIREGQIYGYTF	TGTGCCATCAGGGAGGGACAGATATATGGCTACACCTTC
TRBD1	many	TRBV12-3/TRBV12-4	TRBJ1-2	CASSRDRPGYTF	TGTGCCAGCAGCCGGGACAGGCCGGGCTACACCTTC
TRBD1	NA	TRBV19	TRBJ1-2	CATRGGTGQANYGYTF	TGTGCCACCAGAGGGGGTACGGGACAGGCCAACTATGGCTACACCTTC
TRBD2	NA	TRBV4-1	TRBJ2-7	CASSPIEVGTSGTPYEQYF	TGCGCCAGCAGCCCAATAGAGGTTGGGACTAGCGGGACCCCTTACGAGCAGTACTTC
TRBD1	many	TRBV5-1	TRBJ1-2	CASSPDGQAFYGYTF	TGCGCCAGCAGCCCAGACGGACAGGCCTTCTATGGCTACACCTTC
TRBD1	many	TRBV27	TRBJ2-7	CASSQNRGSSYEQYF	TGTGCCAGCAGCCAGAACAGGGGGAGCTCCTACGAGCAGTACTTC
NA	many	TRBV6-1	TRBJ1-4	CASRNIATNEKLFF	TGTGCCAGCAGGAATATAGCAACTAATGAAAAACTGTTTTTT
TRBD1	many	TRBV5-1	TRBJ1-2	CASSPGGQKLGYTF	TGCGCCAGCAGCCCGGGGGGACAGAAGCTTGGCTACACCTTC
TRBD2	many	TRBV11-2	TRBJ2-7	CASSPGTRSGEQYF	TGTGCCAGCAGCCCCGGGACTAGATCTGGCGAGCAGTACTTC
NA	many	TRBV6-1	TRBJ1-2	CASSEEGHYGYTF	TGTGCCAGCAGTGAAGAGGGCCATTATGGCTACACCTTC
NA	few	TRBV7-9	TRBJ1-1	CASSFPSGTEAFF	TGTGCCAGCAGCTTTCCCTCGGGCACTGAAGCTTTCTTT
NA	many	TRBV6-1	TRBJ1-5	CASSSGQRNQPQHF	TGTGCCAGCAGCAGTGGACAGAGGAATCAGCCCCAGCATTTT
TRBD2	few	TRBV4-1	TRBJ2-1	CASSQVGRGAGGNEQFF	TGCGCCAGCAGCCAAGTCGGGAGGGGTGCTGGGGGGAATGAGCAGTTCTTC
NA	NA	TRBV30	TRBJ1-1	CAWSVFDWGTEAFF	TGTGCCTGGAGTGTATTCGACTGGGGCACTGAAGCTTTCTTT
NA	many	TRBV5-1	TRBJ1-1	CASSSWTENTEAFF	TGCGCCAGCAGCTCTTGGACAGAGAACACTGAAGCTTTCTTT
TRBD2	many	TRBV5-1	TRBJ2-2	CASSLRSSGDTGELFF	TGCGCCAGCAGCTTGCGTTCTAGCGGAGACACCGGGGAGCTGTTTTTT
TRBD2	NA	TRBV10-2	TRBJ2-2	CASRLAGGGTGELFF	TGCGCCAGCAGACTAGCGGGCGGGGGGACCGGGGAGCTGTTTTTT
NA	many	TRBV5-1	TRBJ1-1	CASSLDRLNTEAFF	TGTGCCAGCAGTCTTGACAGACTAAACACTGAAGCTTTCTTT
NA	many	TRBV6-1	TRBJ1-4	CASSWSGSVEKLFF	TGTGCCAGCAGTTGGTCGGGGTCAGTTGAAAAACTGTTTTTT
NA	many	TRBV2	TRBJ2-7	CATHDQVQESYEQYF	TGTGCCACCCATGACCAGGTACAGGAGAGCTACGAGCAGTACTTC
TRBD2	many	TRBV20-1	TRBJ2-3	CSAGTSGDADTQYF	TGCAGTGCTGGGACTAGCGGGGACGCAGATACGCAGTATTTT
NA	many	TRBV11-2	TRBJ2-7	CATGHYEQYF	TGTGCCACCGGGCACTACGAGCAGTACTTC
NA	NA	TRBV6-2/TRBV6-3	TRBJ1-1	CASRVGMNTEAFF	TGTGCCAGCAGGGTCGGGATGAACACTGAAGCTTTCTTT
NA	many	TRBV29-1	TRBJ2-7	CSVLTDGKPYEQYF	TGCAGCGTTCTTACGGACGGGAAACCTTACGAGCAGTACTTC
TRBD2	many	TRBV7-3	TRBJ2-7	CASSLTGRGEQYF	TGTGCCAGCAGCTTAACCGGGAGGGGCGAGCAGTACTTC
NA	NA	TRBV19	TRBJ1-2	CASSRRPNYGYTF	TGTGCCAGTAGTCGTAGGCCAAACTATGGCTACACCTTC
TRBD1	many	TRBV12-3/TRBV12-4	TRBJ1-4	CASRGDRGHEKLFF	TGTGCCAGCAGAGGGGACAGGGGACATGAAAAACTGTTTTTT
TRBD1	NA	TRBV3-1	TRBJ2-5	CASSQLQGAVETQYF	TGTGCCAGCAGCCAGCTACAGGGGGCGGTGGAGACCCAGTACTTC
TRBD1	NA	TRBV5-1	TRBJ1-1	CASSLAGTGVGNTEAFF	TGCGCCAGCAGCTTGGCCGGGACAGGGGTTGGGAACACTGAAGCTTTCTTT
NA	many	TRBV5-1	TRBJ1-1	CASSFNGASSEAFF	TGCGCCAGCAGCTTTAACGGGGCTAGCTCTGAAGCTTTCTTT
NA	NA	TRBV6-9	TRBJ1-1	CASSWGGMATEAFF	TGTGCCAGCAGTTGGGGGGGGATGGCCACTGAAGCTTTCTTT
NA	NA	TRBV27	TRBJ2-3	CASSLRARGTDTQYF	TGTGCCAGCAGTCTACGGGCTAGAGGAACAGATACGCAGTATTTT
NA	NA	TRBV18	TRBJ2-1	CASSPDGNEQFF	TGTGCCAGCTCACCAGATGGTAATGAGCAGTTCTTC
NA	NA	TRBV7-9	TRBJ2-1	CASSLEPQGGHNEQFF	TGTGCCAGCAGCTTAGAACCACAGGGGGGGCACAATGAGCAGTTCTTC
NA	NA	TRBV5-1	TRBJ1-2	CASSLEGSGYGYTF	TGCGCCAGCAGCTTGGAAGGGTCCGGCTATGGCTACACCTTC
TRBD2	many	TRBV27	TRBJ2-1	CASSLVSGSSYNEQFF	TGTGCCAGCAGTTTAGTAAGCGGGAGCTCCTACAATGAGCAGTTCTTC
NA	many	TRBV2	TRBJ2-2	CASSDDGVNTGELFF	TGTGCCAGCAGTGACGACGGGGTGAACACCGGGGAGCTGTTTTTT
NA	many	TRBV27	TRBJ1-1	CASSLSEGRAFF	TGTGCCAGCAGTTTATCGGAGGGAAGAGCTTTCTTT
NA	many	TRBV20-1	TRBJ2-2	CSATPVRYTGELFF	TGCAGTGCTACCCCCGTTAGGTACACCGGGGAGCTGTTTTTT